This T cell receptor beta chain was documented in a study of beta chain features in type 1 diabetes. General observations from the study: All four CD4+ subsets from Type 1 diabetes patients carried moderately but significantly shorter TCRB CDR3s. VDJ junctions sequenced from type 1 diabetes patients showed fewer insertions and more deletions. Because the template was cDNA, high-expressing cells might be over-represented.

The table lists this clone with a few counts. As yet, its antigen is unknown. Germline V gene sequence: CDR1 KGHSH, CDR2 LQKENI. The CDR3 has 15 residues. V was cut by 0 bases and J by 4 bases, with 10 bases left in between. Purity exceeding 95% was reached by all sorted populations. The authors reverse transcribed all of the isolated RNA, so sequencing captured expressed TCRB transcripts. Profiling relied on immunoSEQ multiplex PCR, and the TCRdb table lists in-frame clones only, not all of them. The sample carries under 350,000 clones, around 22% recorded once. Sequencing was carried out using naive CD4+ T cells from blood. This receptor was taken from a woman younger than 45 with type 1 diabetes. The chain joins TRBV18 to TRBJ1-3; D possibly corresponds to TRBD1 (6 bases). The chain's CDR3 is CASSPPSGDGNTIYF. The CDR3 nucleotides read TGTGCCAGCTCACCACCGTCAGGGGACGGAAACACCATATATTTT.